This paragraph reports one TCR beta chain. This clone's antigen is unknown. One junction end does not reproduce the germline sequence, and a read error may be involved. These data come from a study of shared clonotypes between healthy human individuals (dated by TCRdb to about 2020). For the study in its entirety: A few men and two women, aged 18 to 49 years, made up the cohort. Libraries were prepared and TCR repertoires were sequenced by different laboratories using diverse techniques, in order to increase sequencing depth and limit assay-specific biases. Each donor's leukapheresis produced roughly between roughly 0.85 and 10 billion PBMCs. The study deeply sequenced blood TCR repertoires of about five healthy adults to estimate repertoire size and the extent of clonotype sharing between individuals. For each donor, CD4 naive and CD4 memory were each run on three plates, CD8 naive on two plates, and CD8 memory on one plate.

Using the deep immunoSEQ assay, multiplex PCR amplified TCR CDR3 regions from genomic DNA. Extracted genomic DNA from each cell subset was spread evenly across all wells of several immunoSEQ 96-well plates, with each plate serving as a replicate. Each replicate PCR for sorted subsets received roughly 0.2 ug genomic DNA, equal to 30,000 or so T cell genomes. Purified libraries were measured with a Qubit 3.0 fluorometer, size-checked on a Bioanalyzer 2100, and measured again with the KAPA Library Quantification kit. A separate single-read 150-cycle Illumina NextSeq 550 flow cell was used to sequence each immunoSEQ 96-well plate. The original pipeline was this. Because the immunoSEQ output held only junctional sequences and lacked quality scores, the filtering could not match the filtering applied to full-length reads. Sequences were annotated with PyIR, a Python wrapper for IgBLAST v1.9, and V/J genes and CDR3 were assigned using IMGT germline references. Any read was removed if the V/J assignment was weak (E-value above 1e-6), the CDR3 was missing, or the read contained stop codons, out-of-frame junctions, or ambiguous translated residues. A V3J clonotype was defined by an identical inferred V gene, J gene, and CDR3 amino acid sequence. Percentage overlap between repertoires was computed as shared unique clonotypes divided by the size of the smaller repertoire. Repertoire richness was assessed with RTK rarefaction, the Chao1 estimator, and Recon v2.1 estimates of unobserved clonotypes. Generation probabilities for all TCRbeta clonotypes obtained by the gDNA method from a handful of donors were computed using OLGA. The immuneACCESS repertoire file appears here via TCRdb, limited to in-frame rearrangements. These files lack a portion of the clones; in checked studies, under half of the deficit traces to unresolved V genes, and the cause of the others is not known. Clone size and V and J calls were adopted from that table, with D and trimming inferred from the DNA. Present in this sample are around 2,000,000 clones, about 95% of which were seen just once. The biggest ten clones account for under 1.5% of the sample.

CD8 naive samples consisted of CD45RO-negative cells that were positively selected for CCR7, yielding a CD45RA+CCR7+ population without TemRA cells. Donors were healthy HIV-negative adults with no recently reported acute infections or vaccinations. Only Caucasian adults living in Nashville, Tennessee, USA were represented among the donors. After blood collection by leukapheresis, PBMCs were isolated using Ficoll-Histopaque density gradient centrifugation and then cryopreserved in the vapor phase of liquid nitrogen. Analytical flow cytometry was used to check the purity and quantity of every magnetically sorted T cell population. Genomic DNA was isolated from each sorted fraction and quantified by UV absorbance on a Nanodrop 2000c. Points the paper makes about the study in general: Across a few donors, approximately 5% of naive CD4, approximately 3.6% of naive CD8, 2.3% of memory CD4, and 0.4% of memory CD8 clonotypes were shared. Because the study included a small number of donors, the genetic and exposure-history diversity represented was limited. Sampling was restricted to blood, and TCR repertoires in tissues likely differ from the TCR repertoires found in blood. Higher generation probabilities were observed for clonotypes shared by all four sorted-subset donors than for non-shared clonotypes. Even with the large sequencing depth, rarefaction of the sorted-subset datasets indicated that sequencing was incomplete. Pairwise subsampling led to the expectation that sequencing depth would affect the degree of clonotype sharing among donors. Larger estimated clonotype richness was generally found for naive subsets than for memory subsets.

Sequenced material: naive CD8+ T cells sorted from blood. The cell subset or site label, as the study defines it: CD45RA+CCR7+. The receptor was derived from a man younger than 30 in good health.

The nucleotide sequence reads as follows: TGTGCCAGCAGTTACTCAACAGGGGGCCAGTGGTTC. Its translation is CASSYSTGGQWF. The chain is encoded by TRBV6-6 joined to TRBJ2-3; 9 junctional bases match TRBD1. CDR1 and CDR2 (MNHNY, SVGAGI) derive from the germline V gene (reference sequence). The CDR3 contains 12 residues, cysteine and phenylalanine counted. The sequence is cut down to CDR3 DNA, 36 bases in frame from base 1.